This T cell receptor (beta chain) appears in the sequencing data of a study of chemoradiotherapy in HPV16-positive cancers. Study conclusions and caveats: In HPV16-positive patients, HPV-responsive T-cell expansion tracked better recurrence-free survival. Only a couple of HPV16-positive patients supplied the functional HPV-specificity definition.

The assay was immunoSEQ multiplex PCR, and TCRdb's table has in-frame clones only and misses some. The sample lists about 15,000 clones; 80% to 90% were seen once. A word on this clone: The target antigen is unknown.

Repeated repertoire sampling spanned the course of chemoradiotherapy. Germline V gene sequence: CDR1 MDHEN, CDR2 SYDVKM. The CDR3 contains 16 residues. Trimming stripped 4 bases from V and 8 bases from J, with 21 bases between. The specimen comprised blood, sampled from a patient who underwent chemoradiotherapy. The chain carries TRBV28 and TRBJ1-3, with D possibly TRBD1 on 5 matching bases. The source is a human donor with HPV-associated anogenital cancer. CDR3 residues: CASSSEAVLPRDTIYF. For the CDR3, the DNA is TGTGCCAGCAGTTCCGAGGCGGTCCTCCCCAGGGACACCATATATTTT.